This T cell receptor beta chain was sequenced for a study of shared T cell receptors in the human thymus. TCRdb keeps only in-frame clones here, not all; method: immunoSEQ multiplex PCR. The table has 720,000 or so clones, 70% to 90% seen once. This CDR3 contains 13 residues. Trimming left V 1 base short and J 6 bases short, with 9 bases between. Germline CDR1 and CDR2: MNHNS and SASEGT. This same sample was also part of a study on human thymus T cells. From that second work: From resections taken during corrective heart surgery, the thymus tissue was obtained.

Sequences were obtained from thymocytes. V is TRBV6-1 and J is TRBJ1-2; D is unclear. The TCR comes from a girl under two years old with a congenital heart defect. CDR3 sequence (DNA): TGTGCCAGCAGTGAAGTCGGGGTACATGGCTACACCTTC. Its translation is CASSEVGVHGYTF.